Listed below are T cell receptor beta chains from one sample, sequenced in a study of blood T cell repertoires in COVID-19. Clones were read by immunoSEQ multiplex PCR, and TCRdb kept only the in-frame ones, dropping some. The repertoire consists of fewer than 350,000 clones, with approximately 81% occurring once and the leading ten covering roughly 2.6%. Input material: PBMCs or T cells enriched from blood (not recorded which). These receptors were obtained from a woman in her fifties or sixties who had recovered from COVID-19. Both conserved end residues are part of each CDR3. The D gene is left open where the match is weak. Clone size, where shown, is once, few, many, or a class for clones that have expanded.

CDR3nt | CDR3aa | abundance | d_gene | j_gene | v_gene
TGTGCCAGCAGTTTAGGTAGCGGCTTTCGGGGGGTGGATTATGCCAAAAACATTCAGTACTTC | CASSLGSGFRGVDYAKNIQYF | once | TRBD2 | TRBJ2-4 | TRBV28
TGTGCCAGAGCCTCGGCGGGGGCCAAAAACATTCAGTACTTC | CARASAGAKNIQYF | NA | NA | TRBJ2-4 | TRBV2
TGTGCCAGTAGTAACCGGGACAATAGAAACACTGAAGCTTTCTTT | CASSNRDNRNTEAFF | once | NA | TRBJ1-1 | TRBV19
TGTGCCAGCAGTTTGGACAGGGCAGCTGGGGAGCTGTTTTTT | CASSLDRAAGELFF | NA | TRBD1 | TRBJ2-2 | TRBV6-4
TGTGCCAGCAGCTGGACAGGGTCGGAGACCCAGTACTTC | CASSWTGSETQYF | NA | TRBD1 | TRBJ2-5 | TRBV5-5
TGTGCCAGCAGCCCCCGGACTAGCACCTACGAGCAGTACTTC | CASSPRTSTYEQYF | NA | TRBD2 | TRBJ2-7 | TRBV7-2
TGCGCCAGCAGCCGCCAGACAGGGTACCAAGAGACCCAGTACTTC | CASSRQTGYQETQYF | once | TRBD1 | TRBJ2-5 | TRBV5-1
TGTGCCAGCAGTTTAACTAGCTCCTACGAGCAGTACTTC | CASSLTSSYEQYF | NA | NA | TRBJ2-7 | TRBV28
TGTGCCAGCAGCTTGTTGCTCACGGGGGAAAAACTGTTTTTT | CASSLLLTGEKLFF | NA | NA | TRBJ1-4 | TRBV5-5
TGTGCCAGCAGCTTAGGAGGGGGCTACACCTTC | CASSLGGGYTF | NA | NA | TRBJ1-2 | TRBV7-9
TGTGCCAGCAGTGAAGAACCAGGGGCCGTCGACGAGCAGTACTTC | CASSEEPGAVDEQYF | once | NA | TRBJ2-7 | TRBV2
TGTGCCAGCTCACCGGCCAACGAGCAGTACTTC | CASSPANEQYF | many | NA | TRBJ2-7 | TRBV18
TGTGCTAGTGGTTTACTTACAGCTAGCAATCAGCCCCAGCATTTT | CASGLLTASNQPQHF | once | NA | TRBJ1-5 | TRBV12-5
TGTGCCAGCAGTTTCGGGACAGTACCGTTCTTC | CASSFGTVPFF | NA | TRBD1 | TRBJ2-1 | TRBV27
TGTGCCAGTAAAGGACAGACTAACACTGAAGCTTTCTTT | CASKGQTNTEAFF | NA | NA | TRBJ1-1 | TRBV27
TGTGCCAGCAGCCAAGTAGGTCCGGGGTATGAAAAACTGTTTTTT | CASSQVGPGYEKLFF | once | NA | TRBJ1-4 | TRBV3-1/TRBV3-2
TGTGCCAGCAGCCAAGACCTCAGAGCGGGGGGCCTATACAATGAGCAGTTCTTC | CASSQDLRAGGLYNEQFF | NA | TRBD2 | TRBJ2-1 | TRBV3-1/TRBV3-2
TGTGCCAGCAGTGATTTGGGACAGGGCGTAAGCAATCAGCCCCAGCATTTT | CASSDLGQGVSNQPQHF | NA | TRBD1 | TRBJ1-5 | TRBV6-1
TGTGCCAGCGAGACAGCGAACACTGAAGCTTTCTTT | CASETANTEAFF | NA | NA | TRBJ1-1 | TRBV2
TGCGCCAGCAGCCCGCGGGACAGGGGGAGCTCTGGGGCCAACGTCCTGACTTTC | CASSPRDRGSSGANVLTF | NA | TRBD1 | TRBJ2-6 | TRBV5-1
TGCAGTGCTAGTCCCGGACTAGCCTTGAGCTCCTACAATGAGCAGTTCTTC | CSASPGLALSSYNEQFF | NA | TRBD2 | TRBJ2-1 | TRBV20-1
TGTGCCAGCAACATGCAGGGTCCTCTTGACACTGAAGCTTTCTTT | CASNMQGPLDTEAFF | NA | NA | TRBJ1-1 | TRBV9
TGTGCCAGCAGCTGGGGGACAGGAGGGCTAGATACGCAGTATTTT | CASSWGTGGLDTQYF | NA | TRBD1 | TRBJ2-3 | TRBV11-3
TGTGCCAGCGGGACACAAAATCAGCCCCAGCATTTT | CASGTQNQPQHF | NA | NA | TRBJ1-5 | TRBV2
TGTGCCAGCAGTTTATCGGCACATAATTCACCCCTCCACTTT | CASSLSAHNSPLHF | NA | NA | TRBJ1-6 | TRBV27
TGCAGCGTTCTAGCGACTAGCGGGAGTAGATACAATGAGCAGTTCTTC | CSVLATSGSRYNEQFF | NA | TRBD2 | TRBJ2-1 | TRBV29-1
TGTGCCACCAGCAGGTTCACTAGCACAGATACGCAGTATTTT | CATSRFTSTDTQYF | NA | NA | TRBJ2-3 | TRBV15
TGTGCCTGGACAGGGGGACAGGGGAGAGTTTCACCCCTCCACTTT | CAWTGGQGRVSPLHF | few | TRBD1 | TRBJ1-6 | TRBV30
TGTGCCAGCAGCTTACTGTCCCGGGCAGGGGATGAAAAACTGTTTTTT | CASSLLSRAGDEKLFF | NA | NA | TRBJ1-4 | TRBV7-9
TGTGCCAGCAGCTTACAGTCCTCATCTTTAATCGAGCAGTACTTC | CASSLQSSSLIEQYF | once | NA | TRBJ2-7 | TRBV7-2
TGTGCCTGGAGTGGTGGGACAGCTAATCAGCCCCAGCATTTT | CAWSGGTANQPQHF | NA | TRBD1 | TRBJ1-5 | TRBV30
TGTGCCAGCAAAGCGGGGAACGATTACGAGCAGTACTTC | CASKAGNDYEQYF | NA | TRBD2 | TRBJ2-7 | TRBV7-9
TGTGCCAGCTCACCACCGGGGGCGGACTACAATGAGCAGTTCTTC | CASSPPGADYNEQFF | NA | NA | TRBJ2-1 | TRBV18
TGTGCCAGCTCACCGACCGGGACTAGCGGGGGGTTAGCCTACGAGCAGTACTTC | CASSPTGTSGGLAYEQYF | NA | TRBD2 | TRBJ2-7 | TRBV18
TGTGCCAGCAAACGGCAGGGGGCGAAAAACACTGAAGCTTTCTTT | CASKRQGAKNTEAFF | NA | TRBD1 | TRBJ1-1 | TRBV2
TGTGCCAGCAGCTTTTCGCCGAAGGGCAGGGGGCTGGAGAACTATGGCTACACCTTC | CASSFSPKGRGLENYGYTF | NA | TRBD1 | TRBJ1-2 | TRBV7-3
TGCGCCAGCAGCCAAGCCAGGCAGGGGGCTTTGGAGGAAAAACTGTTTTTT | CASSQARQGALEEKLFF | NA | TRBD1 | TRBJ1-4 | TRBV4-1
TGTGCCAGCACCTCAACCTCACAGGGGGTCAACACCGGGGAGCTGTTTTTT | CASTSTSQGVNTGELFF | once | TRBD1 | TRBJ2-2 | TRBV2
TGTGCCAGCAGCAAAATACTAGCGGGAGGGACAGATACGCAGTATTTT | CASSKILAGGTDTQYF | NA | TRBD2 | TRBJ2-3 | TRBV7-8
TGTGCCAGCAGCCCGCGCCGACAGTACGAGCAGTACTTC | CASSPRRQYEQYF | NA | NA | TRBJ2-7 | TRBV7-8
TGTGCCAGCAGCTTGCGTTGGGACAGGGCTCGCTACGAGCAGTACTTC | CASSLRWDRARYEQYF | NA | TRBD1 | TRBJ2-7 | TRBV5-6
TGTGCCTGGAGTAACATGGGGAGAGGGGAGACCCAGTACTTC | CAWSNMGRGETQYF | NA | NA | TRBJ2-5 | TRBV30
TGTGCCAGCAGTTTGGCAGGTACTAACTATGGCTACACCTTC | CASSLAGTNYGYTF | NA | NA | TRBJ1-2 | TRBV5-5
TGTGCCAGCAGCTTAACCCCCGGACAGAGAAATTCACCCCTCCACTTT | CASSLTPGQRNSPLHF | NA | NA | TRBJ1-6 | TRBV7-2
TGTGCCAGCAGTTTCGTCGGACAGGGAAATTCACCCCTCCACTTT | CASSFVGQGNSPLHF | NA | TRBD1 | TRBJ1-6 | TRBV27
TGTGCCAGCAGCCAGACAGGTGATGGCTACACCTTC | CASSQTGDGYTF | NA | NA | TRBJ1-2 | TRBV25-1
TGTGCCACCAGCAGAGAAGGAAGCAGGGCATTTTATAGCAATCAGCCCCAGCATTTT | CATSREGSRAFYSNQPQHF | NA | NA | TRBJ1-5 | TRBV15
TGTGCCAGCAGCTTACGAGGGAATGGCTACACCTTC | CASSLRGNGYTF | NA | NA | TRBJ1-2 | TRBV5-6
TGTGCCAGCAGCTCACAAGAGACCCAGTACTTC | CASSSQETQYF | NA | NA | TRBJ2-5 | TRBV7-6
TGTGCCAGCAGAGCGGAGCGCAATGAGCAGTTCTTC | CASRAERNEQFF | NA | NA | TRBJ2-1 | TRBV12-3/TRBV12-4
TGTGCCAGCAGCGCCTATCGGGACACAAGGGGCACAGATACGCAGTATTTT | CASSAYRDTRGTDTQYF | NA | NA | TRBJ2-3 | TRBV7-9
TGTGCCAGCAGTTCCGGGACAGGGAATCAGCCCCAGCATTTT | CASSSGTGNQPQHF | NA | TRBD1 | TRBJ1-5 | TRBV5-5